This T cell receptor (beta chain) stems from a study of cytomegalovirus exposure and HLA in healthy donors. Study at large: Ancestry clustering placed about 86% of a few hundred genotyped donors in the Caucasian-associated cluster.

Trimming shortened V by 4 bases and J by 6 bases, and 13 bases separated the two germline ends. Germline loops: CDR1 SGHDT, CDR2 YYEEEE. This CDR3 has 14 amino acids. Study outcomes and limitations: An analysis done earlier found most TCR beta V segments productive about 87% or about 30% of the time. Among immune exposure information, only CMV serostatus was available.

This clone appeared a few times. Its matching antigen is unknown. Use of 60 Vbeta and 13 Jbeta primers characterized the PCR. Some clones are missing from TCRdb's copy, which holds only in-frame ones; the method was immunoSEQ multiplex PCR. The table lists 25,000 to 35,000 clones, approximately 61% of them singletons. The origin of this receptor is a middle-aged man in good health and CMV-seropositive. The sample was PBMCs. The J gene is TRBJ1-4, the V gene TRBV5-6, with D maybe TRBD1 (6 bases). The CDR3 loop reads CASSLGGWDEKLFF. In DNA, the CDR3 is TGTGCCAGCAGCCTAGGGGGATGGGATGAAAAACTGTTTTTT.